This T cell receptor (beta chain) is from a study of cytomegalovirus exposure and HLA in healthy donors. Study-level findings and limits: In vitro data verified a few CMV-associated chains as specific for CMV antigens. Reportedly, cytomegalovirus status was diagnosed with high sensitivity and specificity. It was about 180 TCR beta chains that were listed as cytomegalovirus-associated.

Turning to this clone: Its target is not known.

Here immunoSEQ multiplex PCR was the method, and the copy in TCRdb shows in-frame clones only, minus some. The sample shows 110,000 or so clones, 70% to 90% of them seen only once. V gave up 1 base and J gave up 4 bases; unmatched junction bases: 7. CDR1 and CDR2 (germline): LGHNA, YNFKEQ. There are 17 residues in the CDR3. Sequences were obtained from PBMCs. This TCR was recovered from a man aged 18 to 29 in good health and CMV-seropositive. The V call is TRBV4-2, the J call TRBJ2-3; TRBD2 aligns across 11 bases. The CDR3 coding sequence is TGTGCCAGCAGCCAAGGGGATTTTAGCGGGGGGGCAGATACGCAGTATTTT. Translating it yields CASSQGDFSGGADTQYF.